Below, 25 T cell receptor beta chains from the same sample are listed, as sequenced in a study of shared clonotypes between healthy human individuals. Measured with immunoSEQ multiplex PCR; TCRdb has only the in-frame clones, and not every one. The sample shows 2 million to 2.5 million clones, about 90% of them seen only once. What was sequenced was naive CD4+ T cells from PBMCs. Documented subset: CD45RA+ positively selected. The source is a man younger than 30 in good health. Some clones in this sample may be carry-over from other donors' samples.

The rearrangement links TRBV11-1 to TRBJ2-3, with D possibly matching TRBD2 (6 bases). Germline lookup yields CDR1 SGHAT and CDR2 FQDESV (reference sequence). Trimming pared 3 bases from V and 9 bases from J, leaving 13 bases between. The CDR3 is made up of 13 amino acids. The CDR3 here is CASSFRTRGTQYF. The CDR3 DNA reads as TGTGCCAGCAGCTTTCGGACCCGGGGGACGCAGTATTTT. Drawing the rest from reference TRBV11-1 and TRBJ2-3, the complete variable domain is EAEVAQSPRYKITEKSQAVAFWCDPISGHATLYWYRQILGQGPELLVQFQDESVVDDSQLPKDRFSAERLKGVDSTLKIQPAELGDSAMYLCASSFRTRGTQYFGPGTRLTVL.

V is TRBV11-3 and J is TRBJ2-5, with D perhaps matching TRBD2 (6 bases). V was cut by 5 bases and J by 5 bases, with 18 bases left in between. From germline, CDR1 is SGHNT and CDR2 YENEEA. There are 15 residues in the CDR3. CDR3 in amino acids: CASSPGTTRGETQYF. The CDR3, as DNA: TGTGCCAGCAGCCCGGGAACTACCCGGGGGGAGACCCAGTACTTC.

Only one count was recorded for this clone. V gene TRBV28 combines with J gene TRBJ2-1; TRBD2 matches 13 bases. Germline lookup yields CDR1 MDHEN and CDR2 SYDVKM. This CDR3 is 16 amino acids long. Germline trimming cut 9 bases from V and 6 bases from J; bases unmatched to any gene: 11. The CDR3 reads CASLRHGLAGANEQFF. The CDR3 DNA sequence: TGTGCCAGTCTCCGACATGGACTAGCGGGAGCCAATGAGCAGTTCTTC.

The chain uses TRBV6-1 and TRBJ1-1; 7 positions match TRBD1. The length of the CDR3 is 15 residues. Trimming removed 3 bases from V and 0 bases from J; junction bases left unmatched: 4. The V gene's germline CDR1 is MNHNS and CDR2 SASEGT. CDR3 amino acids: CASSDMGQMNTEAFF. The CDR3 bases are TGTGCCAGCAGTGATATGGGACAGATGAACACTGAAGCTTTCTTT.

CDR3 bases: TGTGCCAGCAGTTTAGGGGGACTAGCGGGTGCGAGTCAAGAGACCCAGTACTTC. Its protein product is CASSLGGLAGASQETQYF. This chain links TRBV28 with TRBJ2-5, with 12 bases aligning to TRBD2. Trimming at V came to 2 bases and at J to 2 bases, leaving 9 bases not matched to a gene. The CDR3 totals 18 residues. Germline V CDR1 and CDR2: MDHEN, SYDVKM.

This clone has a single count. V is TRBV11-2 and J is TRBJ2-7, with 9 bases matching TRBD2. V dropped 5 bases and J dropped 1; count of bases not matched to a gene: 3. CDR3 size: 14 residues. In germline, CDR1 is SGHAT, CDR2 FQNNGV. This CDR3 reads CASSTLAGSYEQYF. DNA for the CDR3: TGTGCCAGCAGCACTCTAGCGGGATCCTACGAGCAGTACTTC.

This clone occurred a few times. Other nucleotide sequences from this sample produce the same CDR3. The rearrangement links TRBV5-1 to TRBJ1-1; D is undetermined. Per the germline V gene, CDR1 is SGHRS and CDR2 is YFSETQ. The CDR3 has 13 residues. V gave up 0 bases and J gave up 1 base, with 4 bases separating them. The DNA of the CDR3 is TGCGCCAGCAGCTTGGCGTCGAACACTGAAGCTTTCTTT. This sequence encodes CASSLASNTEAFF.

V gene TRBV5-6 combines with J gene TRBJ1-4; D is unresolved. The germline gives CDR1 SGHDT, CDR2 YYEEEE. This CDR3 is built from 13 residues. Between the trimmed V and J ends, which lost 2 bases and 6 bases, there was a span of 8 bases. CDR3 loop: CASSFRVYEKLFF. CDR3 sequence (DNA): TGTGCCAGCAGCTTTCGGGTTTATGAAAAACTGTTTTTT.

The chain couples TRBV29-1 to TRBJ2-7, with 7 bases aligning to TRBD1. There are 15 residues in the CDR3. The V gene's germline CDR1 is SQVTM and CDR2 ANQGSEA. V gave up 6 bases and J gave up 0 bases; unmatched junction bases: 11. Here the CDR3 reads CSVLKDRIDSYEQYF. In DNA form, the CDR3 reads TGCAGCGTGCTAAAGGACAGGATAGACTCCTACGAGCAGTACTTC.

This clone appeared a single time. This chain joins TRBV30 and TRBJ1-3; the D is unclear. Trimming pared 2 bases from V and 0 bases from J, leaving 8 bases between. The CDR3 length is 14 residues. In germline, CDR1 is GTSNPN, CDR2 SVGIG (reference sequence). CDR3 DNA: TGTGCCTGGAGTACAAAATACTCTGGAAACACCATATATTTT. Encoded protein: CAWSTKYSGNTIYF.

The gene calls are TRBV19 and TRBJ2-1; TRBD2 matches 10 bases. V was pared by 4 bases and J by 7 bases, with 13 bases of the junction left unmatched. Germline V lookup: CDR1 LNHDA, CDR2 SQIVND (reference sequence). The CDR3 loop spans 17 amino acids. The CDR3, as DNA: TGTGCCAGTAGTAGGAGCGGGAGGGCTTGGGCGGGGAATGAGCAGTTCTTC. This encodes CASSRSGRAWAGNEQFF.

This chain connects TRBV14 to TRBJ2-3; D uncertain. Germline V gene sequence: CDR1 SGHDN, CDR2 FVKESK. This CDR3 contains 12 residues. V lost 7 bases to trimming and J lost 0 bases, with 5 bases between them. CDR3: CASKRSTDTQYF. CDR3 DNA sequence: TGTGCCAGCAAACGCAGCACAGATACGCAGTATTTT. Supplemented by reference TRBV14 and TRBJ2-3, the full variable domain reads EAGVTQFPSHSVIEKGQTVTLRCDPISGHDNLYWYRRVMGKEIKFLLHFVKESKQDESGMPNNRFLAERTGGTYSTLKVQPAELEDSGVYFCASKRSTDTQYFGPGTRLTVL.

The chain couples TRBV25-1 to TRBJ2-1; 7 bases map to TRBD2. The J segment lost 9 bases and the V segment lost 2 bases, leaving 10 bases of the junction unmatched. Germline values: CDR1 MGHDK, CDR2 SYGVNS. This CDR3 contains 15 residues. CDR3 residues: CASSERGGQLVEQFF. Here the CDR3 DNA reads TGTGCCAGCAGTGAAAGGGGAGGGCAATTGGTTGAGCAGTTCTTC.

The gene calls are TRBV28 and TRBJ2-7, with no clear D. Trimming took 7 bases from V and 5 from J, leaving 9 bases between them. Germline V gene lookup returns CDR1 MDHEN and CDR2 SYDVKM. This CDR3 has 11 residues. CDR3 in amino acids: CASNRGNEQYF. CDR3 bases: TGTGCCAGCAATCGAGGAAACGAGCAGTACTTC.

The rearrangement uses TRBV28 and TRBJ2-1; D perhaps matches TRBD2 (7 bases). Trimming pared 8 bases from V and 5 bases from J, leaving 19 bases between. The CDR3 contains 15 residues. The germline V gene has CDR1 MDHEN and CDR2 SYDVKM. CDR3 amino acids: CASLRGGAGHNEQFF. The CDR3 DNA follows: TGTGCCAGCCTAAGAGGGGGAGCGGGGCACAATGAGCAGTTCTTC.

This chain connects TRBV6-5 to TRBJ2-2; 8 bases map to TRBD2. The junction had 3 bases not matched to a gene; V was cut back by 1 base and J by 5 bases. This CDR3 is 15 amino acids long. The germline gives CDR1 MNHEY, CDR2 SVGAGI. In DNA, the CDR3 is TGTGCCAGCAGTTACTGGGCGGGAGGAACCGGGGAGCTGTTTTTT. Translating gives CASSYWAGGTGELFF.

On this clone: Distinct nucleotide sequences in the sample also encode this CDR3. J is TRBJ2-7 and V is TRBV7-2; 8 bases agree with TRBD2. Trimming took 2 bases from V and 2 from J; bases not matched to a gene: 2. The CDR3 runs to 14 residues. Germline V lookup: CDR1 SGHTA, CDR2 FQGNSA. CDR3 protein: CASSLRREAYEQYF. CDR3 nucleotides: TGTGCCAGCAGCTTAAGGCGGGAGGCCTACGAGCAGTACTTC. The full variable domain, in which reference TRBV7-2 and TRBJ2-7 provide the parts outside the CDR3, is GAGVSQSPSNKVTEKGKDVELRCDPISGHTALYWYRQSLGQGLEFLIYFQGNSAPDKSGLPSDRFSAERTGGSVSTLTIQRTQQEDSAVYLCASSLRREAYEQYFGPGTRLTVT.

The chain combines TRBV4-1 with TRBJ2-5; a possible D gene is TRBD1 (8 bases). Germline CDR1 is MGHRA and CDR2 is YSYEKL. The CDR3 runs 17 residues. Deletions cut 1 base from V and 5 bases from J, with 20 bases between. The CDR3: CASSQAPQGAGVETQYF. As DNA, the CDR3 is TGCGCCAGCAGCCAAGCCCCCCAGGGGGCGGGAGTGGAGACCCAGTACTTC.

V is TRBV5-6 and J is TRBJ2-7, with D perhaps TRBD1 or TRBD2 (6 bases each). Germline-derived CDR1 and CDR2 are SGHDT and YYEEEE. Trimming pared 4 bases from V and 7 bases from J, leaving 18 bases between. The CDR3 has 14 residues. DNA of the CDR3: TGTGCCAGCAGCCCGGACCTGGGGGGCCAAGAGCAGTACTTC. Translating gives CASSPDLGGQEQYF.

The CDR3 nucleotides are TGCAGCGTTGGGGAGAGACTAGCGGGAAGCGGGCAGTTCTTC. This codes for CSVGERLAGSGQFF. The chain joins TRBV29-1 to TRBJ2-1; 11 bases fit TRBD2. CDR3 length equals 14 residues. The J segment lost 12 bases and the V segment lost 4 bases, leaving 11 bases of the junction unmatched. The germline CDR1 and CDR2 sequences are SQVTM and ANQGSEA.

V and J are TRBV5-1 and TRBJ2-2, with a weak D call TRBD1 (5 bases). This CDR3 comprises 15 residues. The germline CDR1 and CDR2 sequences are SGHRS and YFSETQ. Trimming removed 3 bases from V and 1 base from J, with 10 bases in between. CDR3: CASSWTPGNTGELFF. In DNA, the CDR3 is TGCGCCAGCAGCTGGACACCCGGGAACACCGGGGAGCTGTTTTTT.

J is TRBJ2-1 and V is TRBV7-2; 7 positions agree with TRBD2. V trimming: 1 base; J trimming: 2 bases; junction bases outside the gene matches: 5. The CDR3 totals 16 residues. The germline CDR1 and CDR2 sequences are SGHTA and FQGNSA. CDR3 in DNA: TGTGCCAGCAGCTTAGAGCGACTAGCCCCCTACAATGAGCAGTTCTTC. Amino acid sequence: CASSLERLAPYNEQFF.

The rearrangement joins TRBV29-1 to TRBJ2-7, with 8 bases matching TRBD2. The CDR3 loop spans 14 amino acids. The germline V gene encodes CDR1 SQVTM and CDR2 ANQGSEA. J lost 2 bases, V lost 6 bases, and 9 bases had no gene match. This CDR3 is CSVRTSGKTYEQYF. The CDR3 region has the DNA TGCAGCGTCCGTACTAGCGGTAAGACCTACGAGCAGTACTTC.

The genes are TRBV5-4 and TRBJ1-2; D perhaps matches TRBD1 (5 bases). Germline V gene data show CDR1 as SGHNT and CDR2 as YYREEE (reference sequence). CDR3 length: 14 amino acids. V gave up 4 bases and J gave up 2 bases, with 12 bases separating them. CDR3 nucleotide sequence: TGTGCCAGCAGCCAGGATGAGGGGAACTATGGCTACACCTTC. Encoded protein: CASSQDEGNYGYTF.

The chain joins TRBV10-3 to TRBJ2-1; no firm D call. The V end lost 0 bases, the J end lost 4 bases, and 7 bases lay between the germline ends. The CDR3 loop spans 14 amino acids. In germline, CDR1 is ENHRY, CDR2 SYGVKD. The DNA of the CDR3 is TGTGCCATCAGTGAGTCGTCAGAGTACAATGAGCAGTTCTTC. The encoded protein is CAISESSEYNEQFF.